Reported below is one T cell receptor beta chain. Trimming at V came to 0 bases and at J to 8 bases, leaving 1 base not matched to a gene. Germline V CDR1 and CDR2: SGHRS, YFSETQ. The CDR3 covers 14 residues. The data derive from a study of blood T cell repertoires in COVID-19. The overall study: In each case, the material was cDNA or gDNA derived from T cells, B-cell-depleted T cells, or PBMCs.

The authors' processing: Estimates of nucleated cell counts were drawn from the amplification of reference gene primers. This table comes from immunoSEQ multiplex PCR, and its TCRdb copy is limited to in-frame clones, with some not included. V and J calls and clone size come straight from that table; D and trimming were deduced from the DNA. The sample lists 200,000 to 300,000 clones, around four fifths occurring once. The origin of this receptor is an older woman with active or convalescent COVID-19. The chain is built from TRBV5-1 and TRBJ1-4; 10 bases are shared with TRBD1. Sequenced sample: peripheral blood. The DNA of the CDR3 is TGCGCCAGCAGCTTGGGACAGGGGGCGGAAAAACTGTTTTTT. Protein: CASSLGQGAEKLFF.